These T cell receptor beta chains were read from a single sample in a study of T-cell memory formation after mild COVID-19. MiXCR, applied by TCRdb to the 5' RACE reads, yields one record per CDR3 protein. The sample carries 350,000 to 450,000 distinct CDR3 sequences, over 15% recorded once. Sequencing used PBMCs or a T cell subset sorted from them (not recorded which). The receptors originated from an adult woman who had mild COVID-19 (a few samples of this study predate the infection). Cell type and time point are not known. The CDR3 runs from the conserved cysteine through the conserved F or W. D genes are given only for firm matches. Not all rows give a size; the values are once, few, many and, for expanded clones, a class.

clone_size j_call d_call v_call cdr3_nt cdr3_aa
few TRBJ1-1 NA TRBV7-9 TGTGCCAGCAGCTACGGTTTACGGAGGGAGGGGCACACTGAAGCTTTCTTT CASSYGLRREGHTEAFF
few TRBJ1-1 NA TRBV21-1 TGTGCCAGCAGCAAAGAGGGGGGGGCAGTTAAGAACACTGAAGCTTTCTTT CASSKEGGAVKNTEAFF
few TRBJ2-5 TRBD1 TRBV11-1 TGTGCCAGCAGCGAGTCGACAGGGGTGGGCGAGACCCAGTACTTC CASSESTGVGETQYF
NA TRBJ2-2 TRBD2 TRBV9 TGTGCCAGCAGCGTTCTAGCGGGGGACACCGGGGAGCTGTTTTTT CASSVLAGDTGELFF
NA TRBJ1-5 NA TRBV5-1 TGCGCCAGCAGCTTGGAGTCAACGGGGCAGCCCCAGCATTTT CASSLESTGQPQHF
NA TRBJ2-3 NA TRBV5-1 TGCGCCAGCAGCTGGGCGGACCCAGATACGCAGTATTTT CASSWADPDTQYF
NA TRBJ2-2 TRBD2 TRBV5-1 TGCGCCAGCAGCACTGGGACTAGCGGGGGTAACACCGGGGAGCTGTTTTTT CASSTGTSGGNTGELFF
few TRBJ2-7 TRBD1 TRBV11-1 TGTGCCAGCAGCTTAGAGGACAGGGGGCAGTACTTC CASSLEDRGQYF
few TRBJ2-1 NA TRBV5-1 TGCGCCAGCAGCTTGGAAGCGGTCTCCTACAATGAGCAGTTCTTC CASSLEAVSYNEQFF
NA TRBJ2-1 TRBD2 TRBV3-1 TGTGCCAGCACCAAACTAGCGGGGGGGCCCAGTGAGCAGTTCTTC CASTKLAGGPSEQFF
NA TRBJ2-7 NA TRBV5-1 TGCGCCAGCAGCTTGGACTTTGGACAGTCAATTGGTGAGCAGTACTTC CASSLDFGQSIGEQYF
NA TRBJ2-3 NA TRBV9 TGTGCCAGCAGCGTATCTGGGGGAGATACGCAGTATTTT CASSVSGGDTQYF
many TRBJ1-1 TRBD1 TRBV9 TGTGCCAGCAGCGCCGGGACAGGGAACACTGAAGCTTTCTTT CASSAGTGNTEAFF
NA TRBJ2-5 NA TRBV15 TGTGCCACCAGCAGAGTGGCTAGGATAGAGACCCAGTACTTC CATSRVARIETQYF
few TRBJ1-1 NA TRBV29-1 TGCAGCGTTGCCTCCTCTAGGAACACTGAAGCTTTCTTT CSVASSRNTEAFF
few TRBJ1-1 TRBD1 TRBV12-5 TGTGCCACAATGGACAGGGGGATAAACACTGAAGCTTTCTTT CATMDRGINTEAFF
NA TRBJ1-2 NA TRBV19 TGTGCCAGTAGAGATGGACAGGGCTACACCTTC CASRDGQGYTF
few TRBJ2-5 TRBD1 TRBV7-9 TGTGCCAGCAGCTCGACAGGGGGTGAGAAGACCCAGTACTTC CASSSTGGEKTQYF
many TRBJ1-5 NA TRBV12-3/TRBV12-4 TGTGCCAGCAGTTTTAGGGCACAATACGATCAGCCCCAGCATTTT CASSFRAQYDQPQHF
NA TRBJ1-1 TRBD1 TRBV7-9 TGTGCCAGCAGCTTAGATCGGGACAGGAACACTGAAGCTTTCTTT CASSLDRDRNTEAFF
few TRBJ1-6 NA TRBV20-1 TGCAGTGCTAGAGGGACATCGCAAAAACCCCTCCACTTT CSARGTSQKPLHF
NA TRBJ1-2 TRBD1 TRBV7-9 TGTGCCAGCAGCTTAGCCGGGACAGGGACACATGGCTACACCTTC CASSLAGTGTHGYTF
few TRBJ1-1 NA TRBV5-1 TGCGCCAGCAACTCCGGGACTTGGCGGAACACTGAAGCTTTCTTT CASNSGTWRNTEAFF
NA TRBJ2-1 TRBD2 TRBV7-8 TGTGCCAGCAGCTTGGGTTGGACTAGCGGGAGGACAGACCGTGAGCAGTTCTTC CASSLGWTSGRTDREQFF
few TRBJ2-7 NA TRBV9 TGTGCCAGCAGCGTAGCGGCACTAGCTCCCTACGAGCAGTACTTC CASSVAALAPYEQYF
NA TRBJ2-7 NA TRBV18 TGTGCCAGCTCACCACGTGAAGACTCCTACGAGCAGTACTTC CASSPREDSYEQYF
NA TRBJ1-1 NA TRBV6-1 TGTGCCAGCAGTGAAGGTCGGGACAAAGGAAGATTGAACACTGAAGCTTTCTTT CASSEGRDKGRLNTEAFF
NA TRBJ2-5 NA TRBV7-9 TGTGCCAGCAGCACCGAGTGGGCCCTACAAGGGACCCAGTACTTC CASSTEWALQGTQYF
few TRBJ2-5 NA TRBV7-9 TGTGCCAGCACCGACCGAGAGACCCAGTACTTC CASTDRETQYF
few TRBJ1-1 NA TRBV4-1 TGCGCCAGCAGCCAAGACAGGGCGTCGACTGAAGCTTTCTTT CASSQDRASTEAFF
few TRBJ2-1 TRBD1 TRBV12-3/TRBV12-4 TGTGCCAGTAAATTCCAGGGGGCAAGGAACAATGAGCAGTTCTTC CASKFQGARNNEQFF
many TRBJ2-7 TRBD2 TRBV27 TGTGCCAGCAGTATTAGCGGGAGTCAGAACGAGCAGTACTTC CASSISGSQNEQYF
many TRBJ2-1 TRBD1 TRBV5-1 TGCGCCAGCAGCTTAGGGACAGGGGGCTCCCAAAGCTCCTACAATGAGCAGTTCTTC CASSLGTGGSQSSYNEQFF
NA TRBJ2-3 NA TRBV9 TGTGCCAGCTCAGAGGGGGTAACTAGCACAGATACGCAGTATTTT CASSEGVTSTDTQYF
NA TRBJ2-7 NA TRBV2 TGTGCCAGCAGCAAAGGGACGCCAGAGCAGTACTTC CASSKGTPEQYF
many TRBJ1-2 TRBD1 TRBV12-3/TRBV12-4 TGTGCCAGCAGCTTAGGGACAGAATATGGCTACACCTTC CASSLGTEYGYTF
NA TRBJ2-7 NA TRBV7-8 TGTGCCAGCAGCCTAGAGGGGGGGTCGGCCTACGAGCAGTACTTC CASSLEGGSAYEQYF
NA TRBJ2-6 NA TRBV5-1 TGCGCCAGCAGCCTAGGATACGCCTCTGGGGCCAACGTCCTGACTTTC CASSLGYASGANVLTF
few TRBJ2-7 NA TRBV24-1 TGTGCCACCAGTGGTCCGGGGGTCTACGAGCAGTACTTC CATSGPGVYEQYF
few TRBJ2-7 TRBD1 TRBV5-4 TGTGCCAGCAGCTTGGAGGGGCGGACAGGGGACGAGCAGTACTTC CASSLEGRTGDEQYF
NA TRBJ2-3 TRBD2 TRBV6-5 TGTGCCAGCAGTTACTCGAGCGGGGCTCCCACAGATACGCAGTATTTT CASSYSSGAPTDTQYF
NA TRBJ2-7 NA TRBV11-1 TGTGCCAGCAGCCCGGGACCTACTTATCTCTACGAGCAGTACTTC CASSPGPTYLYEQYF